Below are 3 T cell receptor beta chains sequenced from a single sample in a study of regulatory T cells in long-lasting Graves disease. Time point specified: newly diagnosed GD, antithyroid drugs for less than 3 months. Researchers made the TCR library from RNA that was extracted from PBMCs. HTBI primers from iRepertoire and Arm-PCR of CDR3 regions yielded the TCR beta libraries. TCRdb redid the calling of the multiplex PCR reads with MiXCR, one entry per CDR3 protein. The data show around 250,000 distinct CDR3 sequences, with 20% to 25% seen just once and 14% held by the top ten. Material: peripheral blood mononuclear cells (PBMCs), obtained at new diagnosis, from a patient treated with antithyroid drugs. All receptors derive from a female donor with Graves disease.

At least ten counts were recorded for this clonotype. The chain has TRBV28 and TRBJ1-1; a possible D gene is TRBD1 (6 bases). CDR1 and CDR2 (germline): MDHEN, SYDVKM. This CDR3 region has 13 residues. Trimming removed 8 bases from V and 5 bases from J, with 15 bases in between. CDR3 protein: CASGTGLRTEAFF. In nucleotides, the CDR3 is TGTGCCAGCGGAACAGGGTTGAGAACTGAAGCTTTCTTT. The variable domain in full, with the rest retrieved from reference TRBV28 and TRBJ1-1, is DVKVTQSSRYLVKRTGEKVFLECVQDMDHENMFWYRQDPGLGLRLIYFSYDVKMKEKGDIPEGYSVSREKKERFSLILESASTNQTSMYLCASGTGLRTEAFFGQGTRLTVV.

This clonotype has at least ten counts. The CDR3 nucleotides read TGTGCCACCAGCAGACGACTGGACGGCACAGATACGCAGTATTTT. This codes for CATSRRLDGTDTQYF. This rearrangement joins TRBV15 to TRBJ2-3; no clear D gene. Deletions cut 2 bases from V and 1 base from J, with 10 bases between. The CDR3 runs 15 residues. Germline CDR1 LNHNV, CDR2 YYDKDF (reference sequence). Full variable domain (missing parts from reference TRBV15 and TRBJ2-3): DAMVIQNPRYQVTQFGKPVTLSCSQTLNHNVMYWYQQKSSQAPKLLFHYYDKDFNNEADTPDNFQSRRPNTSFCFLDIRSPGLGDTAMYLCATSRRLDGTDTQYFGPGTRLTVL.

In its sample, this clonotype was seen many times. This rearrangement joins TRBV7-3 to TRBJ2-1; TRBD2 matches at 7 bases. Germline V gene sequence: CDR1 SGHTA, CDR2 FQGTGA. This CDR3 has 16 amino acids. With 1 base clipped from V and 7 bases from J, the junction kept 10 bases outside the gene matches. The CDR3 sequence is CASSLKRGSLWNEQFF. The CDR3 DNA reads as TGTGCCAGCAGCTTAAAGCGCGGGAGTCTGTGGAATGAGCAGTTCTTC.